Listed below are T cell receptor beta chains from one sample, sequenced in a study of OX40 agonist ivuxolimab in advanced cancers. Profiling relied on immunoSEQ multiplex PCR, and the TCRdb table lists in-frame clones only, not all of them. The data contain around 68,000 clones, roughly 89% of them singletons. The sequencing here drew on CD4+ or CD8+ T cells sorted from blood, taken in a trial of the OX40 agonist ivuxolimab. The receptors were sampled from an adult with an advanced solid tumor such as melanoma, head and neck, liver or kidney cancer. CDR3s include the opening cysteine and the closing phenylalanine or tryptophan. A D gene is named only where the DNA matches it firmly. Some rows have no size entry. The others give once, few or many, or a class for an expanded clone.

V gene	D gene	clone size	J gene	CDR3 DNA	CDR3 protein
TRBV27	.	once	TRBJ1-1	TGTGCCAGCGCGGGACAGAACACTGAAGCTTTCTTT	CASAGQNTEAFF
TRBV7-3	.	once	TRBJ2-2	TGTGCCAGCAGCTCTAGTCCCCGGGAGCGAACCGGGGAGCTGTTTTTT	CASSSSPRERTGELFF
TRBV28	.	.	TRBJ1-5	TGTGCCAGCACAGGGACGGTCAATCTGCATTTT	CASTGTVNLHF
TRBV23-1	.	.	TRBJ2-1	TGCGCCAGCAGTCATTTCACCCGACAGGGAGGAGACGATGAGCAGTTCTTC	CASSHFTRQGGDDEQFF
TRBV30	.	.	TRBJ1-3	TGTGCCTGGAGTGTACTCAGGACACCGACTGGAAACACCATATATTTT	CAWSVLRTPTGNTIYF
TRBV12-2	.	.	TRBJ1-5	TGTGCAAGTCGCCCGCCCCAGGGGAATCAGCCCCAGCATTTT	CASRPPQGNQPQHF
TRBV7-2	TRBD2	.	TRBJ2-7	TGTGCCAGCAGCTTAGGGCCTAGCGGGAAGTTTTACGAGCAGTACTTC	CASSLGPSGKFYEQYF
TRBV18	TRBD2	once	TRBJ2-1	TGTGCCAGCTCACCACGAGCGGGGGGGAGCTCCTACAATGAGCAGTTCTTC	CASSPRAGGSSYNEQFF
TRBV7-9	.	.	TRBJ2-5	TGTGCCAGCAGCTTAGATATTCAAGAGACCCAGTACTTC	CASSLDIQETQYF
TRBV11-2	.	few	TRBJ1-2	TGTGCCAGCAGCTTAGCCCTCACAGGGAGCGGGGGCTACACCTTC	CASSLALTGSGGYTF
TRBV29-1	.	.	TRBJ2-1	TGCAGCGTTGGTGGCCGGAGCTCCTACAATGAGCAGTTCTTC	CSVGGRSSYNEQFF
TRBV18	TRBD1	.	TRBJ1-3	TGTGCCAGCTCACCTAGACAGGGAGGACGAAACACCATATATTTT	CASSPRQGGRNTIYF
TRBV2	TRBD1	.	TRBJ2-1	TGTGCCAGCAGAGACAGGGGTGATGAGCAGTTCTTC	CASRDRGDEQFF
TRBV6-1	TRBD2	.	TRBJ2-7	TGTGCCAGCAGTGAAACTGTGAGCGGGAGTGCGAGCTCCTACGAGCAGTACTTC	CASSETVSGSASSYEQYF
TRBV6-1	TRBD1	.	TRBJ1-2	TGTGCCAGCAGGCCAGACAGGGGCAACTATGGCTACACCTTC	CASRPDRGNYGYTF
TRBV15	TRBD2	.	TRBJ2-2	TGTGCCACCAGCAGAGGGCTAGCGGATAACACCGGGGAGCTGTTTTTT	CATSRGLADNTGELFF
TRBV4-2	.	.	TRBJ2-4	TGTGCCAGCAGCCAAGAAAGCAGGTTGAGTGACAAAAACATTCAGTACTTC	CASSQESRLSDKNIQYF
TRBV19	TRBD1	.	TRBJ1-1	TGTGCCAGTAGTATCGACAGGGAAAACACTGAAGCTTTCTTT	CASSIDRENTEAFF
TRBV5-4	TRBD1	.	TRBJ1-4	TGTGCCAGCAGCAACAGGGGTATTGATGAAAAACTGTTTTTT	CASSNRGIDEKLFF
TRBV6-5	TRBD2	.	TRBJ2-1	TGTGCCACCGATCGGGCTAGCGGGAGTAAGCAGTTCTTC	CATDRASGSKQFF
TRBV9	.	.	TRBJ1-3	TGTGCCAGCAGCGGTGGGACATCCCTTAAGCCTGGAAACACCATATATTTT	CASSGGTSLKPGNTIYF
TRBV4-1	.	.	TRBJ2-7	TGCGCCAGCAGCCAAGTGCTGAATAGGGGGAACGACGAGCAGTACTTC	CASSQVLNRGNDEQYF
TRBV7-6	.	.	TRBJ1-2	TGTGCCAGCAGCTCGGTCGGGGGAGGCGGCTACACCTTC	CASSSVGGGGYTF
TRBV19	.	.	TRBJ2-7	TGTGCCAGTAGTATAGAGGCGGGACTGCTGACCTACGAGCAGTACTTC	CASSIEAGLLTYEQYF
TRBV15	.	.	TRBJ1-5	TGTGCCACCAGCAGAGTCCGCAATTCCAATCAGCCCCAGCATTTT	CATSRVRNSNQPQHF
TRBV5-1	.	.	TRBJ1-2	TGCGCCAGCAGCCGGAACTTAGCTAACTATGGCTACACCTTC	CASSRNLANYGYTF
TRBV6-5	TRBD1	.	TRBJ1-1	TGTGCCAGCATAGCGGGACAGGGACCGAACACTGAAGCTTTCTTT	CASIAGQGPNTEAFF
TRBV19	.	.	TRBJ1-1	TGTGCCAGTAAGGAGACGATAAACACTGAAGCTTTCTTT	CASKETINTEAFF
TRBV7-2	TRBD2	.	TRBJ2-1	TGTGCCAGCAGCCTGTTAGCGGGAGAGTACAATGAGCAGTTCTTC	CASSLLAGEYNEQFF